Shown below are 27 T cell receptor beta chains from a single sample sequenced in a study of blood T cells in healthy people across ages. The authors ran a second PCR of 7 to 11 cycles using a sample-barcoded 5' primer and a J-beta primer mix. TCRdb reprocessed the 5' RACE reads via MiXCR and lists one record per CDR3 protein. The sample lists about 970,000 distinct CDR3 sequences, roughly 51% occurring once. Material for sequencing was blood. All receptors derive from an older woman in good health.

This chain joins TRBV6-1 and TRBJ2-3; D unclear. Germline V gene sequence: CDR1 MNHNS, CDR2 SASEGT. The ends were cut back, 7 bases at V and 3 bases at J, with 5 bases in the middle. The CDR3 covers 11 residues. CDR3 DNA sequence: TGTGCCAGCATCGGTACAGATACGCAGTATTTT. Its protein is CASIGTDTQYF.

J is TRBJ1-4 and V is TRBV4-1; no clear D. V lost 1 base and J lost 3, with 9 bases in between. This CDR3 comprises 15 residues. Germline V gene lookup returns CDR1 MGHRA and CDR2 YSYEKL. The CDR3 spells CASSQVLQPNEKLFF. In DNA form, the CDR3 reads TGCGCCAGCAGCCAAGTTCTACAGCCTAATGAAAAACTGTTTTTT.

In this sample, this clonotype turned up once. This rearrangement joins TRBV27 to TRBJ2-4; D possibly uses TRBD1 or TRBD2 (5 bases each). The CDR3 totals 19 residues. The germline CDR1 and CDR2 sequences are MNHEY and SMNVEV (reference sequence). V was trimmed by 2 bases and J by 2 bases, leaving 22 bases between them. CDR3 residues: CASSLAPQGVPRTKNIQYF. CDR3 in DNA: TGTGCCAGCAGTTTAGCCCCGCAGGGAGTTCCCCGAACCAAAAACATTCAGTACTTC.

The rearrangement joins TRBV9 to TRBJ2-1, with TRBD2 matching over 7 bases. There are 14 residues in the CDR3. After removal of 0 bases from V and 12 bases from J, the junction contained 9 bases not matched to a gene. The germline V gene encodes CDR1 SGDLS and CDR2 YYNGEE. Written as DNA, the CDR3 is TGTGCCAGCAGCGTAGGATTGCGGGAGCCCGGGCAGTTCTTC. It yields the protein CASSVGLREPGQFF.

The chain is built from TRBV7-2 and TRBJ2-5; D tentatively fits TRBD1 or TRBD2 (6 bases each). Per germline, CDR1 SGHTA and CDR2 FQGNSA. V was shortened by 0 bases and J by 4 bases, with 15 bases between the two germline ends. This CDR3 is built from 16 residues. In DNA form, the CDR3 reads TGTGCCAGCAGCTTAGCGCCGGGCAGGGGAGGAGAGACCCAGTACTTC. Encoded protein: CASSLAPGRGGETQYF.

The genes are TRBV11-2 and TRBJ2-3; D gene ambiguous. Germline assignment: CDR1 SGHAT and CDR2 FQNNGV. The CDR3 extends over 16 amino acids. The V end was cut by 5 bases, the J end by 4 bases, with 19 bases between. The CDR3 spells CASSRGEVRVSDTQYF. The CDR3 coding sequence is TGTGCCAGCAGCCGAGGAGAGGTCCGAGTTTCAGATACGCAGTATTTT.

J is TRBJ2-4 and V is TRBV5-1; D might be TRBD2 (5 bases). Gene TRBJ2-7 matches the end of the DNA better, so the J call may be wrong. The length of the CDR3 is 15 residues. Germline loops: CDR1 SGHRS, CDR2 YFSETQ. CDR3 sequence: CASSLAGGWSYEQYF. The CDR3 coding sequence is TGCGCCAGCAGCTTGGCGGGCGGGTGGTCCTACGAGCAGTACTTC.

This clonotype appeared a few times. The gene calls are TRBV25-1 and TRBJ2-5; possibly TRBD2 for D (5 bases). The CDR3 has 14 amino acids. The germline V gene encodes CDR1 MGHDK and CDR2 SYGVNS. Trimming shortened V by 1 base and J by 3 bases, and 9 bases separated the two germline ends. CDR3 in DNA: TGTGCCAGCAGTGAATTGAGGGATAAAGAGACCCAGTACTTC. Translating gives CASSELRDKETQYF.

As concerns this clonotype: At one end, the junction sequence differs from germline, possibly due to a read error. The chain employs TRBV11-1 and TRBJ2-3, with D possibly being TRBD2 (5 bases). Per the germline V gene, CDR1 is SGHAT and CDR2 is FQDESV (reference sequence). The CDR3 has 16 residues. This chain's CDR3 is CASSLGEWLAPDTRYF. CDR3 nucleotides: TGTGCCAGCAGCTTAGGGGAGTGGCTAGCACCAGATACGCGGTATTTT.

This clonotype was counted at least ten times. This sequence joins TRBV5-1 and TRBJ1-1; TRBD1 matches 9 bases. Trimming cost V 2 bases and J 1 base; bases outside gene matches: 6. In germline, CDR1 is SGHRS, CDR2 YFSETQ. The CDR3 totals 16 residues. The chain's CDR3 is CASSFMSGQGNTEAFF. The CDR3 nucleotides are TGCGCCAGCAGCTTTATGTCGGGACAGGGGAACACTGAAGCTTTCTTT. Filled out from reference TRBV5-1 and TRBJ1-1, the complete variable domain reads KAGVTQTPRYLIKTRGQQVTLSCSPISGHRSVSWYQQTPGQGLQFLFEYFSETQRNKGNFPGRFSGRQFSNSRSEMNVSTLELGDSALYLCASSFMSGQGNTEAFFGQGTRLTVV.

In this sample, this clonotype turned up a few times. The chain links TRBV20-1 to TRBJ2-5; D may be TRBD1 (5 bases). V dropped 6 bases and J dropped 9 bases, with 14 bases sitting between them. The CDR3 contains 11 residues. The V gene's germline CDR1 is DFQATT and CDR2 SNEGSKA (reference sequence). The CDR3 DNA reads as TGCAGTGCAAAATTGGGGCCGGCCCAGTACTTC. Amino acids: CSAKLGPAQYF.

The rearrangement links TRBV28 to TRBJ1-2, with D perhaps TRBD1 (6 bases). Trimming removed 7 bases from V and 4 bases from J, with 22 bases in between. Germline V gives CDR1 MDHEN, CDR2 SYDVKM. The CDR3 has 16 amino acids. The CDR3: CASTQYAIQGGYGYTF. In DNA, the CDR3 is TGTGCCAGCACACAATATGCCATACAGGGCGGCTATGGCTACACCTTC.

In this sample, this clonotype turned up a few times. V is TRBV7-2 and J is TRBJ1-4; 9 bases map to TRBD1. The CDR3 has 14 residues. CDR1 is SGHTA, CDR2 FQGNSA, per germline. The junction had 9 bases not matched to a gene; V was cut back by 6 bases and J by 10 bases. The CDR3 sequence: CASRRDREVGKLFF. For the CDR3, the DNA is TGTGCCAGCAGAAGGGACAGGGAAGTTGGAAAACTGTTTTTT.

This clonotype was counted a few times. The chain combines TRBV28 with TRBJ2-3; TRBD2 might be the D (6 bases). This CDR3 has 16 residues. Germline CDR1 MDHEN, CDR2 SYDVKM. V was cut by 8 bases and J by 5 bases, with 23 bases left in between. The CDR3 here is CASLPHSVAEGDTQYF. CDR3 in DNA: TGTGCCAGCCTTCCCCACTCTGTAGCGGAGGGAGATACGCAGTATTTT.

The genes are TRBV5-1 and TRBJ2-1, with 8 positions matching TRBD2. Germline V gene sequence: CDR1 SGHRS, CDR2 YFSETQ. CDR3 length: 16 amino acids. V dropped 0 bases and J dropped 5; count of bases not matched to a gene: 7. The CDR3 here is CASSLVLAGGNNEQFF. Here the CDR3 DNA reads TGCGCCAGCAGCTTGGTATTGGCGGGAGGTAACAATGAGCAGTTCTTC.

This chain links TRBV20-1 with TRBJ2-1; a weak D match, TRBD2 (5 bases). Germline V lookup: CDR1 DFQATT, CDR2 SNEGSKA (reference sequence). The CDR3 is made up of 16 amino acids. Trimming took 5 bases from V and 3 from J, leaving 20 bases between them. The CDR3 loop reads CSAGGRVAGLYNEQFF. CDR3 nucleotides: TGCAGTGCTGGTGGAAGGGTAGCAGGACTCTACAATGAGCAGTTCTTC.

This clonotype turned up a few times. The rearrangement joins TRBV20-1 to TRBJ1-2; maybe TRBD1 (5 bases). The ends were cut back, 4 bases at V and 5 bases at J, with 20 bases in the middle. From germline, CDR1 is DFQATT and CDR2 SNEGSKA (reference sequence). This CDR3 has 15 residues. CDR3 loop: CSATGRDGLSYGYTF. The DNA for the CDR3 is TGCAGTGCTACCGGCCGGGACGGTCTCTCATATGGCTACACCTTC.

Notes on this clonotype: Here the CDR3 omits its conserved ending phenylalanine or tryptophan, so a read error is the likely source. No DNA is shown, since the ends of the CDR3 on it are uncertain; the CDR3 is the one TCRdb lists. V is TRBV12-3 or TRBV12-4 and J is TRBJ2-3. Including both end residues, the CDR3 is 16 amino acids long. The CDR3 sequence is CASSLVTTMGTDTEYS.

There are a few counts of this clonotype. The genes are TRBV25-1 and TRBJ2-7; a weak D match, TRBD2 (5 bases). The CDR3 runs 13 residues. V dropped 5 bases and J dropped 3 bases, with 11 bases sitting between them. From germline, CDR1 is MGHDK and CDR2 SYGVNS. Here the CDR3 reads CASSKAGGYEQYF. The CDR3 coding sequence is TGTGCCAGCAGTAAGGCCGGAGGCTACGAGCAGTACTTC.

In DNA, the CDR3 is TGCAGTGCATCCCGGGACCCAAGGCGAGGCGAGCAGTACTTC. Translated: CSASRDPRRGEQYF. This chain connects TRBV20-1 to TRBJ2-7; D possibly matches TRBD1 or TRBD2 (5 bases each). The ends were cut back, 6 bases at V and 6 bases at J, with 21 bases in the middle. CDR3 size: 14 residues. CDR1 is DFQATT and CDR2 is SNEGSKA in the germline V gene (reference sequence).

V usage is TRBV7-9 and J usage is TRBJ2-5; TRBD1 matches 9 bases. The assigned J gene may be wrong: the sequence end matches TRBJ2-7 better. CDR1 and CDR2 (germline): SEHNR, FQNEAQ (reference sequence). The CDR3 covers 15 residues. The chain's CDR3 is CASSARGTGLYEQYF. The CDR3 bases are TGTGCCAGCAGCGCGAGGGGGACAGGGCTCTACGAGCAGTACTTC.

This clonotype was counted only a few times. J is TRBJ2-7 and V is TRBV27, with D perhaps TRBD1 or TRBD2 (5 bases each). The germline V gene has CDR1 MNHEY and CDR2 SMNVEV (reference sequence). V dropped 4 bases and J dropped 6 bases, with 16 bases sitting between them. CDR3 length: 14 residues. CDR3 residues: CASSSPGPSGEQYF. CDR3 sequence (DNA): TGTGCCAGCAGTTCCCCGGGACCTTCGGGCGAGCAGTACTTC.

CDR3 loop: CSARSGNTEAFF. The CDR3 DNA reads TGCAGTGCTAGGTCCGGGAACACTGAAGCTTTCTTT. The J gene is TRBJ1-1, the V gene TRBV20-1; D not resolved. Trimming pared 3 bases from V and 1 base from J, leaving 6 bases between. Germline assignment: CDR1 DFQATT and CDR2 SNEGSKA (reference sequence). The CDR3 is made up of 12 amino acids.

The chain joins TRBV3-1 to TRBJ2-4; a possible D gene is TRBD2 (5 bases). The germline gives CDR1 LGHDT, CDR2 YNNKEL (reference sequence). This CDR3 region has 16 residues. Trimming took 1 base from V and 0 from J, leaving 10 bases between them. CDR3 DNA sequence: TGTGCCAGCAGCCAAGCCCCCCGGGGAGCCAAAAACATTCAGTACTTC. Its protein is CASSQAPRGAKNIQYF.

The chain joins TRBV6-6 to TRBJ2-7; D is perhaps TRBD1 or TRBD2 (5 bases each). Trimming removed 6 bases from V and 7 bases from J, with 13 bases in between. The CDR3 spans 12 residues. CDR1 is MNHNY and CDR2 is SVGAGI in the germline V gene (reference sequence). The CDR3 spells CASSHRWGEQYF. The CDR3 DNA sequence: TGTGCCAGCAGCCACCGGTGGGGGGAGCAGTACTTC.

The chain uses TRBV5-1 and TRBJ2-5, with D perhaps matching TRBD2 (6 bases). Germline-derived CDR1 and CDR2 are SGHRS and YFSETQ. V was pared by 6 bases and J by 11 bases, with 23 bases between. This CDR3 is built from 14 residues. CDR3 residues: CASMGAGDYNEQYF. The CDR3 DNA follows: TGCGCCAGCATGGGAGCGGGCGATTACAATGAGCAGTACTTC. Filled out from reference TRBV5-1 and TRBJ2-5, the complete variable domain reads KAGVTQTPRYLIKTRGQQVTLSCSPISGHRSVSWYQQTPGQGLQFLFEYFSETQRNKGNFPGRFSGRQFSNSRSEMNVSTLELGDSALYLCASMGAGDYNEQYFGPGTRLLVL.

This clonotype showed up just once. The chain employs TRBV5-6 and TRBJ2-7; D is perhaps TRBD2 (6 bases). CDR3 length: 14 amino acids. Trimming removed 4 bases from V and 3 bases from J, with 14 bases in between. The V gene's germline CDR1 is SGHDT and CDR2 YYEEEE. CDR3 sequence reads: CASSLNGRLYEQYF. The CDR3 nucleotides read TGTGCCAGCAGCCTGAACGGGAGACTCTACGAGCAGTACTTC.